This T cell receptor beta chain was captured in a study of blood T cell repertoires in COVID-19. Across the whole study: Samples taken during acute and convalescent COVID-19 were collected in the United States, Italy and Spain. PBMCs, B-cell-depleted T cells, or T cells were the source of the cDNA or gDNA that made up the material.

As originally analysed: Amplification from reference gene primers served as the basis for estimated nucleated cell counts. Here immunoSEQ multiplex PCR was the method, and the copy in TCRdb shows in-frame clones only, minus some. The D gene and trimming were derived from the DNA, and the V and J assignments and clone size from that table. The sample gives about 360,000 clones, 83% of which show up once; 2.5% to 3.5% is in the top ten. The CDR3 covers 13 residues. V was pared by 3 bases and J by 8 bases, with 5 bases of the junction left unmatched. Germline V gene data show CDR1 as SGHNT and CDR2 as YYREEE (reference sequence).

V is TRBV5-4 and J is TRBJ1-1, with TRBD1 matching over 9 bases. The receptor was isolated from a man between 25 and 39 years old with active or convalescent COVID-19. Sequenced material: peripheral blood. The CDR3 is CASSSPTGGEAFF. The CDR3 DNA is TGTGCCAGCAGCTCGCCGACAGGGGGGGAAGCTTTCTTT.